The clone carrying this T cell receptor beta chain is medium-sized (0.01 to 0.1%) by share. Its specificity is not known. Naive CD4+ cells had CD25+ Tregs removed. This CDR3 region has 14 residues. Unmatched junction bases numbered 5, after V lost 5 bases and J lost 4 bases. The V gene's germline CDR1 is SGHTA and CDR2 FQGTGA. Full-length variable regions came from constant-region reverse primers plus semi-nested Nested Universal Primer A PCR. A single record per CDR3 protein comes from TCRdb applying MiXCR to the 5' RACE reads. Here the sample spans roughly 23,000 distinct CDR3 sequences, approximately 28% being singletons. Whole-study results and caveats: Tumor memory CD4+ T cell TCR gene usage clustered with blood and lymph node memory CD4+ cells and lymph node naive CD4+ cells.

The TCR sequence derives from a female donor with breast cancer. The chain recombines TRBV7-3 with TRBJ2-1, with 7 bases fitting TRBD1. The sequencing input was tumor-infiltrating naive CD4+ T cells sorted from the breast tumor. Documented subset: naive CD4+ T cells, CD4+CD45RA+CD25-. The CDR3 DNA sequence: TGTGCCAGCAGCCCCGGACAGGAATACAATGAGCAGTTCTTC. Translated: CASSPGQEYNEQFF.